This T cell receptor beta chain was observed in a study of blood T cell repertoires in COVID-19. CDR3 length equals 12 residues. Germline values: CDR1 KGHDR, CDR2 SFDVKD. V was shortened by 10 bases and J by 4 bases, with 12 bases between the two germline ends. Sequenced by immunoSEQ multiplex PCR; TCRdb stores in-frame clones only, minus some. The repertoire holds around 450,000 clones, with around 88% as singletons. The rearrangement joins TRBV24-1 to TRBJ1-2, with D uncertain. The source material was peripheral blood. This clonotype was obtained from a young woman with acute or convalescent COVID-19. CDR3 nucleotide sequence: TGTGCCACTTCGGGAGGGCTCTATGGCTACACCTTC. Translated, it gives CATSGGLYGYTF.